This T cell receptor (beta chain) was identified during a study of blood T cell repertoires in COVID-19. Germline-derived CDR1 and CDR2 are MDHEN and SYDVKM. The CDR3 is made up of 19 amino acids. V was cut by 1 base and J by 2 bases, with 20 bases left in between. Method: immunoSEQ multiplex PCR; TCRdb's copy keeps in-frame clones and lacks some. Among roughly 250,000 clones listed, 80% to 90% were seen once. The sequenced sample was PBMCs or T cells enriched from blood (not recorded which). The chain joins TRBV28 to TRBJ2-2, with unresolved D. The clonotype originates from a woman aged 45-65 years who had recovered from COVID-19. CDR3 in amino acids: CASSLFSPEVLSNTGELFF. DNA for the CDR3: TGTGCCAGCAGTTTATTCTCGCCCGAGGTTCTTTCAAACACCGGGGAGCTGTTTTTT.